Reported below is one T cell receptor (beta chain). Its specificity is not known. V was trimmed by 3 bases and J by 1 base, leaving 9 bases between them. CDR1 and CDR2 (germline): DFQATT, SNEGSKA (reference sequence). The CDR3 sequence is 14 residues long. This specimen belongs to a study of T cells after yellow fever vaccination. Whole-study findings and limits: Post-booster repertoires again held most primary-vaccination clones (approximately 96% CD4, 80% to 90% CD8). Abundant clonotypes (contaminants from the bulk population) could be present in FACS-sorted repertoires.

Production of TCR cDNA was by 5'RACE template switching, which also added a universal primer site and UMIs. Each CDR3 protein gets one entry after TCRdb re-called the 5' RACE reads with MiXCR. The repertoire includes 600,000 to 750,000 distinct CDR3 sequences, about 12% of them detected once, and more than 12% sits in the top ten. The source of this sequence is a man younger than 40 who received the YFV17D yellow fever vaccine. Sequenced here: PBMCs, sampled on the day of the yellow fever booster vaccination. This chain uses TRBV20-1 with TRBJ2-2; D uncertain. The DNA of the CDR3 is TGCAGTGCTAGGTCAATAGGGAACACCGGGGAGCTGTTTTTT. It specifies CSARSIGNTGELFF.